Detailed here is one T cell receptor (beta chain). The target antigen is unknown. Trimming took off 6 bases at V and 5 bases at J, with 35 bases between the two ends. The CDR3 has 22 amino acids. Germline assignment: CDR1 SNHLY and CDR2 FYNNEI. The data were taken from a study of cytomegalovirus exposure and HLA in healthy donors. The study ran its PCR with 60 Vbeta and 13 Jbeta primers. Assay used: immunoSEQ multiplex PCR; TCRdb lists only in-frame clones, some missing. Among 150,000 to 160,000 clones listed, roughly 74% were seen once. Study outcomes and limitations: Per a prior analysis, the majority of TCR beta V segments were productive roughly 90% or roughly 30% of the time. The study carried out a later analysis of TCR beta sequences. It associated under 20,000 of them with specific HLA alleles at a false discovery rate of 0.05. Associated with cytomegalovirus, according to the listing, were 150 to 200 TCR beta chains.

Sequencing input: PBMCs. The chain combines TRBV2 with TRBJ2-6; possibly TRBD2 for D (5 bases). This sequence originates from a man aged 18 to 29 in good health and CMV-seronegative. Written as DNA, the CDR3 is TGTGCCAGCAGCAAATTGTGGTTGGGTGCGGAGGCTCGAAGGTATAGGGCCAACGTCCTGACTTTC. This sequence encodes CASSKLWLGAEARRYRANVLTF.